The clone carrying this T cell receptor beta chain appeared a few times. A single record per CDR3 protein comes from TCRdb applying MiXCR to the 5' RACE reads. The data show around 400,000 distinct CDR3 sequences, approximately 25% seen once. This entry comes from a study of T-cell memory formation after mild COVID-19. Germline V CDR1 and CDR2: MGHDK, SYGVNS. CDR3 size: 15 residues. Germline trimming cut 8 bases from V and 2 bases from J; bases unmatched to any gene: 7. The chain has TRBV25-1 and TRBJ2-1; 9 bases map to TRBD1. The receptor was derived from an adult woman who had mild COVID-19 (a few samples of this study predate the infection). Cell type and time point are not known. Sequenced input: PBMCs or a T cell subset sorted from them (not recorded which). CDR3 DNA sequence: TGTGCCAGCCGGGTGGGGACAGGGCCCTACAATGAGCAGTTCTTC. Translating it yields CASRVGTGPYNEQFF.